Below are 4 T cell receptor beta chains sequenced from a single sample in a study of vaccination and CD4 T cells after COVID-19. Oncomine TCR Beta short-read sequencing was applied to DNA from cultured CD4+ T cells. TCRdb re-called the PCR reads with MiXCR, one entry per CDR3 protein. Among under 25,000 distinct CDR3 sequences listed, under 70% were seen once. Their cognate antigens are unknown. Specified treatment: approximately nine-day PBMC culture with coronavirus spike peptide pools or control peptides (ViraFEST assay). The sample consisted of CD4+ T cells from blood, cultured in vitro. These receptors all come from a human donor who had recovered from COVID-19.

The DNA of the CDR3 is TGTGCCAGCAGTTACTCTCGGGAGCAGTACTTC. Its protein product is CASSYSREQYF. This chain joins TRBV6-2 or TRBV6-3 and TRBJ2-7; D not certain. Germline V lookup: CDR1 MNHEY, CDR2 SVGEGT. V was trimmed by 0 bases and J by 7 bases, leaving 4 bases between them. The CDR3 consists of 11 residues.

This chain joins TRBV9 and TRBJ1-2, with D possibly TRBD1 on 6 matching bases. Germline V gene lookup returns CDR1 SGDLS and CDR2 YYNGEE. The CDR3 sequence is 15 residues long. The V gene lost 0 bases and the J gene lost 4 bases, with 13 bases spanning the gap. The CDR3 bases are TGTGCCAGCAGCGTAGCTCAGGGGATGGGCTATGGCTACACCTTC. This codes for CASSVAQGMGYGYTF.

The gene calls are TRBV6-1 and TRBJ2-7; 9 nucleotides agree with TRBD1. J gave up 7 bases and V 6 bases, and 7 bases lay outside the gene matches. The CDR3 covers 13 residues. Germline-derived CDR1 and CDR2 are MNHNS and SASEGT. The CDR3 sequence is CASRRDRVDEQYF. Here the CDR3 DNA reads TGTGCCAGCAGGCGGGACAGGGTGGATGAGCAGTACTTC.

This clonotype was observed a few times. The chain has TRBV6-2 or TRBV6-3 and TRBJ1-5; TRBD1 might be the D (6 bases). This CDR3 region has 16 residues. Germline loops: CDR1 MNHEY, CDR2 SVGEGT. Trimming removed 4 bases at V and 4 bases at J, with 17 bases between. The CDR3 spells CASSWGTGTGNQPQHF. As DNA, the CDR3 is TGTGCCAGCAGTTGGGGAACAGGGACGGGTAATCAGCCCCAGCATTTT.